The entry that follows covers one T cell receptor beta chain sequence. Its antigen is currently unknown. The data stem from a study of graft-versus-host responses after intestinal transplantation. Findings and limits, study-wide: There were GvH clones found in recipient marrow, and some of them appeared first in ileum or blood.

V gave up 1 base and J gave up 4 bases, with 10 bases separating them. Germline assignment: CDR1 LNHDA and CDR2 SQIVND (reference sequence). The CDR3 is made up of 14 amino acids. The repertoire was sequenced with immunoSEQ multiplex PCR; TCRdb's copy has only in-frame clones and lacks some. The sample has approximately 80,000 clones; 85% to 90% are singletons. The chain joins TRBV19 to TRBJ1-1; D is ambiguous. The sequencing used unstimulated CD4+ T cells sorted from spleen or lymph node cells, collected before intestinal transplant. The receptor's source is a human donor who received an intestinal transplant. The CDR3 is CASSIGADGTEAFF. The CDR3 DNA is TGTGCCAGTAGTATAGGGGCAGACGGCACTGAAGCTTTCTTT. The entire variable domain, with the rest obtained from reference TRBV19 and TRBJ1-1, is as follows: DGGITQSPKYLFRKEGQNVTLSCEQNLNHDAMYWYRQDPGQGLRLIYYSQIVNDFQKGDIAEGYSVSREKKESFPLTVTSAQKNPTAFYLCASSIGADGTEAFFGQGTRLTVV.